This T cell receptor (beta chain) was recorded in a study of shared clonotypes between healthy human individuals. The germline V gene has CDR1 MNHEY and CDR2 SVGAGI. The CDR3 is 15 amino acids. Between the trimmed V and J ends, which lost 6 bases and 0 bases, there was a span of 12 bases. Regarding the study as a whole: Sorted-subset samples were not fully sequenced, rarefaction indicated.

The study drew all its donors from Caucasian adults living in Nashville, Tennessee. Naive CD4+ cells were CD45RA-selected; the remaining cells were memory. As to this clone: The target antigen is unknown.

Produced via immunoSEQ multiplex PCR; TCRdb's table is partial and in-frame only. The sample consists of some 580,000 clones, around 97% of them appearing once. The chain joins TRBV6-5 to TRBJ1-5; weak D call: TRBD1 (6 bases). This receptor was identified in a woman in her 30s in good health. The sample taken for sequencing was naive CD4+ T cells sorted from blood. The subset here: CD45RA+ positively selected. The CDR3 loop is CASRTQGNSNQPQHF. The CDR3 nucleotides read TGTGCCAGCAGGACACAGGGCAATAGCAATCAGCCCCAGCATTTT.